Listed here is a single T cell receptor beta chain. TCRdb keeps only in-frame clones here, not all; method: immunoSEQ multiplex PCR. The repertoire holds around 500,000 clones, with about nine tenths as singletons. The sample originates from a study of blood T cell repertoires in COVID-19. Study overall: From the United States, Italy and Spain came samples of acute and convalescent COVID-19. Sources were T cells, B-cell-depleted T cells, or PBMCs; the material itself was cDNA or gDNA.

Enrollees, roughly 18 to 89 years old, lived in about two dozen US areas. Categorization into cohorts depended on clinical history that participants reported. The CDR3 is 15 residues long. V lost 0 bases, J lost 0 bases, and 9 bases lay in between. Germline-derived CDR1 and CDR2 are SGHNT and YYREEE (reference sequence). This sequence was found in a woman aged 60-70 years who had recovered from COVID-19. The sequenced sample was PBMCs or T cells enriched from blood (not recorded which). The rearrangement uses TRBV5-4 and TRBJ1-1, with D maybe TRBD1 (5 bases). In DNA form, the CDR3 reads TGTGCCAGCAGCTTGGGCCAGGGTGTGAACACTGAAGCTTTCTTT. It yields the protein CASSLGQGVNTEAFF.